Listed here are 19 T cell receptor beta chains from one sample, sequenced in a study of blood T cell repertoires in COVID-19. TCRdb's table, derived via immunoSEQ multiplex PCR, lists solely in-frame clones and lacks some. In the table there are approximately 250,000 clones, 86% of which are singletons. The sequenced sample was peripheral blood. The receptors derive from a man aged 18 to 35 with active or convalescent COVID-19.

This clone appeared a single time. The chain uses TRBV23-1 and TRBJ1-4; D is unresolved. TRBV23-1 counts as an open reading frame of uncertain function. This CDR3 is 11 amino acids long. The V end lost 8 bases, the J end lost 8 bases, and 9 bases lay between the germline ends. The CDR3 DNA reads TGCGCCAGCCTAGAGGGAGAAAAACTGTTTTTT. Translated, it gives CASLEGEKLFF.

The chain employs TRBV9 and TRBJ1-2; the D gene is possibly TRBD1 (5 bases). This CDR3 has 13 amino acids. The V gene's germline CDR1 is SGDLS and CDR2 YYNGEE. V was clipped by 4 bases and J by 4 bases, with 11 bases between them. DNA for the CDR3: TGTGCCAGCAGCCCCCGGCAGGGCTATGGCTACACCTTC. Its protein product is CASSPRQGYGYTF.

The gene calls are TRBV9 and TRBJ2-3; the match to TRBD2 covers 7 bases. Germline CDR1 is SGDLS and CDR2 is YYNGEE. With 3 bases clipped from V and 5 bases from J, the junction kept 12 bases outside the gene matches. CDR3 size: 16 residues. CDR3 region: CASSADGWGGLDTQYF. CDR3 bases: TGTGCCAGCAGCGCCGATGGTTGGGGAGGGCTAGATACGCAGTATTTT.

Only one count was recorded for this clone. In nucleotides, the CDR3 is TGTGCCAGCAGCCGAGGACTAGCCCGCTCCTACGAGCAGTACTTC. It is translated as CASSRGLARSYEQYF. The V and J genes are TRBV9 and TRBJ2-7; 8 nucleotides align to TRBD2. With V trimmed by 4 bases and J by 0 bases, 6 bases remained unmatched. CDR3 length: 15 amino acids. The germline gives CDR1 SGDLS, CDR2 YYNGEE.

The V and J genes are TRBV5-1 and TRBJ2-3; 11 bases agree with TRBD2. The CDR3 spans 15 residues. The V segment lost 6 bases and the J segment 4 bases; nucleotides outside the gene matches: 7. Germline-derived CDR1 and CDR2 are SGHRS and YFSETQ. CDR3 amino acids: CASTRSGGAPDTQYF. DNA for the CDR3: TGCGCCAGCACCCGTAGCGGGGGGGCACCAGATACGCAGTATTTT.

The CDR3 region is CASISDRGWGYTF. CDR3 DNA sequence: TGTGCCAGCATTTCCGACAGGGGTTGGGGCTACACCTTC. The V call is TRBV2, the J call TRBJ1-2; 8 bases are a match to TRBD1. The CDR3 runs 13 residues. Per the germline V gene, CDR1 is SNHLY and CDR2 is FYNNEI. V was clipped by 7 bases and J by 8 bases; unmatched bases: 9.

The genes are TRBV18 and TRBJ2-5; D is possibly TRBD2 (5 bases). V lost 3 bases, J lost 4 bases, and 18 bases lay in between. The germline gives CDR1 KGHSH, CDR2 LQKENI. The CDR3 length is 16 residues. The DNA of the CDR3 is TGTGCCAGCTCACCCCTGGACCCAGGAGGTGGAGAGACCCAGTACTTC. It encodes CASSPLDPGGGETQYF.

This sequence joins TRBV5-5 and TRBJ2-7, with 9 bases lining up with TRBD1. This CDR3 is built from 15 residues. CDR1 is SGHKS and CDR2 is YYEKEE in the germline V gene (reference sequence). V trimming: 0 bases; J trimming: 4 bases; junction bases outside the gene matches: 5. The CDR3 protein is CASSLAQGQGYEQYF. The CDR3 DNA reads TGTGCCAGCAGCTTGGCCCAGGGACAGGGTTACGAGCAGTACTTC.

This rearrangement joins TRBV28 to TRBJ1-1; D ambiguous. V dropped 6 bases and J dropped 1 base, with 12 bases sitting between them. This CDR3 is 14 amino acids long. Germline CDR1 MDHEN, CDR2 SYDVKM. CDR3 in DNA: TGTGCCAGCAGAACTGGCGCGGAGAACACTGAAGCTTTCTTT. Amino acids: CASRTGAENTEAFF.

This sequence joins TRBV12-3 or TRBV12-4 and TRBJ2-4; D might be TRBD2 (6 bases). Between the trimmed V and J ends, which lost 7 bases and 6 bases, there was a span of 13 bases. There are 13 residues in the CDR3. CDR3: CASNSGGTNIQYF. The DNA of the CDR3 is TGTGCCAGCAACTCGGGCGGGACAAACATTCAGTACTTC.

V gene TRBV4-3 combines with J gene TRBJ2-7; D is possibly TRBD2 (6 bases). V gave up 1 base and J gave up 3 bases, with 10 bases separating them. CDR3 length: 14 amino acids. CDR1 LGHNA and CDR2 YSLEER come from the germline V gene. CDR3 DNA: TGCGCCAGCAGCCAAGCGGTGGGAGGCTACGAGCAGTACTTC. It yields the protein CASSQAVGGYEQYF.

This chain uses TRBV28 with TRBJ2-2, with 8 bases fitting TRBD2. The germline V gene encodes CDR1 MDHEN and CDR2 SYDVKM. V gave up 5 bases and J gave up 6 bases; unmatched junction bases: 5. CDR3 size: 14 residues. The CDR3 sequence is CASSRGGNAGELFF. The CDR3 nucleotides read TGTGCCAGCAGTCGGGGGGGCAACGCCGGGGAGCTGTTTTTT.

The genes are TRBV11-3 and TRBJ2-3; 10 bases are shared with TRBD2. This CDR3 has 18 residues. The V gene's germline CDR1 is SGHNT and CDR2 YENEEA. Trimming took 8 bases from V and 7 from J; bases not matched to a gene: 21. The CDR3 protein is CASGTRWLAGATLNTQYF. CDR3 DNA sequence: TGTGCCAGCGGTACAAGATGGCTAGCGGGAGCCACCCTTAATACGCAGTATTTT.

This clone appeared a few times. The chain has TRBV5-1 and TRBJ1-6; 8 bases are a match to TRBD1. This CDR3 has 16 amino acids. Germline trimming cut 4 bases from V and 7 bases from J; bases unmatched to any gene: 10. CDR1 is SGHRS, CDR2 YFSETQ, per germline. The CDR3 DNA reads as TGCGCCAGCAGCGCAGGGACAGGTAACAGGAATTCACCCCTCCACTTT. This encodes CASSAGTGNRNSPLHF.

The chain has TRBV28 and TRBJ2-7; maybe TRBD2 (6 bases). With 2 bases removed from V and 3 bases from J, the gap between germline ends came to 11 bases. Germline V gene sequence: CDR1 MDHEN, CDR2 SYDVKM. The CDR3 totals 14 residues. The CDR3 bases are TGTGCCAGCAGTTTAGGCTACGGGGGCTACGAGCAGTACTTC. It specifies CASSLGYGGYEQYF.

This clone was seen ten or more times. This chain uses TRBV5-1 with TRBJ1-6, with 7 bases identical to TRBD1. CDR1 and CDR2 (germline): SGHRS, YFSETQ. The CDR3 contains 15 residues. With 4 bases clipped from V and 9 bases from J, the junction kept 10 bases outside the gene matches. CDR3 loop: CASSITGDRGSPLHF. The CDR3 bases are TGCGCCAGCAGCATTACAGGGGATCGAGGTTCACCCCTCCACTTT.

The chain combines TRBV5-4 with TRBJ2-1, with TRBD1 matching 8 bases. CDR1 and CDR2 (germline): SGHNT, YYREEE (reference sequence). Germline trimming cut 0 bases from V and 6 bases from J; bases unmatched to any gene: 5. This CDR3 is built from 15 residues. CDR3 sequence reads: CASSLGQGPLNEQFF. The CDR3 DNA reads TGTGCCAGCAGCTTGGGACAGGGGCCACTCAATGAGCAGTTCTTC.

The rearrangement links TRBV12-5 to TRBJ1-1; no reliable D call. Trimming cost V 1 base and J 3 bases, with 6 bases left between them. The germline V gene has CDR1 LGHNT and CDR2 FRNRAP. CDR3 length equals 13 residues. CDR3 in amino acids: CASGLGTYTEAFF. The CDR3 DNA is TGTGCTAGTGGTTTGGGCACATACACTGAAGCTTTCTTT.

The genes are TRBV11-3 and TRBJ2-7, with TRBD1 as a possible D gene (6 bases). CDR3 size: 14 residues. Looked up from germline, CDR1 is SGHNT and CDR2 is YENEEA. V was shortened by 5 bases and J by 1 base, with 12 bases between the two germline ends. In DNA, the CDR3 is TGTGCCAGCAGCCCTAGACAGGAATCCTACGAGCAGTACTTC. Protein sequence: CASSPRQESYEQYF.